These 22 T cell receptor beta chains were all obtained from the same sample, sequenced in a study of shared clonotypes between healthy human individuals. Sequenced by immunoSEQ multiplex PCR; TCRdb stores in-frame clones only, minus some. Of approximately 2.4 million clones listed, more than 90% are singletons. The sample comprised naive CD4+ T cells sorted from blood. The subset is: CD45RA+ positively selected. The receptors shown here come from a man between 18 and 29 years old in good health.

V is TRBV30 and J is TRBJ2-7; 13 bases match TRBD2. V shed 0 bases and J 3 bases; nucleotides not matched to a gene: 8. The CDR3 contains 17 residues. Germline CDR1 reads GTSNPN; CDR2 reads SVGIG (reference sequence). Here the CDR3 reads CAWSVGRTSGSFYEQYF. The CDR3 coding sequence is TGTGCCTGGAGTGTAGGGAGGACTAGCGGGAGTTTCTACGAGCAGTACTTC.

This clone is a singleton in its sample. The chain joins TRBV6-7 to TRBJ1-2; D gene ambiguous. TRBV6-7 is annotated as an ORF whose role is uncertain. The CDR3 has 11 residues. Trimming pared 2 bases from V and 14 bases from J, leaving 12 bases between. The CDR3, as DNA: TGTGCCAGCAGTTACACAACAACGGGGACCTTC. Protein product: CASSYTTTGTF.

The CDR3 DNA sequence: TGTGCCAGCAGCTTAAAGTTTCCAGCGAACACCGGGGAGCTGTTTTTT. It is translated as CASSLKFPANTGELFF. The rearrangement uses TRBV11-2 and TRBJ2-2; D is unclear. V lost 2 bases, J lost 0 bases, and 10 bases lay in between. The CDR3 is 16 amino acids. Germline values: CDR1 SGHAT, CDR2 FQNNGV.

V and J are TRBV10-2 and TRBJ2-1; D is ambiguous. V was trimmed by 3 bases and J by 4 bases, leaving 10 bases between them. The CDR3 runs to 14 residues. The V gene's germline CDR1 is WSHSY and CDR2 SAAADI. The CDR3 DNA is TGCGCCAGCAGTGAAGAGCAGGTGTACAATGAGCAGTTCTTC. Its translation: CASSEEQVYNEQFF.

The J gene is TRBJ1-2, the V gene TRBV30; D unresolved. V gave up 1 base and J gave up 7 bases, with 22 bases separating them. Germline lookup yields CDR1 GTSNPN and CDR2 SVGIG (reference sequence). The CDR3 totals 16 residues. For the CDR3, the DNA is TGTGCCTGGAGTGGCTCGGGCGGACTACTAACGGGTGGCTACACCTTC. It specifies CAWSGSGGLLTGGYTF.

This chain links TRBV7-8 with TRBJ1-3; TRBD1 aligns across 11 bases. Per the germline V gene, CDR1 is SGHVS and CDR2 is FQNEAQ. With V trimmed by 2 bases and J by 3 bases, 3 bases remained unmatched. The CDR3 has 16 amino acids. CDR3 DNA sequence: TGTGCCAGCAGCTTAAGGACAGGGGGCTTTGGAAACACCATATATTTT. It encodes CASSLRTGGFGNTIYF.

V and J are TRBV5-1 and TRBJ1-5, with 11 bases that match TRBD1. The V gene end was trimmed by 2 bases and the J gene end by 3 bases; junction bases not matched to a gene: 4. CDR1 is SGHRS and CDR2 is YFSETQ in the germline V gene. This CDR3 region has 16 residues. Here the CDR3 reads CASSFGQGADNQPQHF. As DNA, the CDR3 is TGCGCCAGCAGCTTCGGACAGGGGGCGGACAATCAGCCCCAGCATTTT.

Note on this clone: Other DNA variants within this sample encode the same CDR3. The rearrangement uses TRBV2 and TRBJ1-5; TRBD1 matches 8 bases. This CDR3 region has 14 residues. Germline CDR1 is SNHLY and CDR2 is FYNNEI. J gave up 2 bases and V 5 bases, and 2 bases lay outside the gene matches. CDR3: CASSSDRGNQPQHF. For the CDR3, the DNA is TGTGCCAGCAGTTCGGACAGGGGCAATCAGCCCCAGCATTTT.

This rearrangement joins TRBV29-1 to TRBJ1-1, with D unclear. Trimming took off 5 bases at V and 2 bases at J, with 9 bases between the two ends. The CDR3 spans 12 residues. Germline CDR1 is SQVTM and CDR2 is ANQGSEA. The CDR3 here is CSVTAINTEAFF. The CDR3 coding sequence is TGCAGCGTTACGGCTATAAACACTGAAGCTTTCTTT.

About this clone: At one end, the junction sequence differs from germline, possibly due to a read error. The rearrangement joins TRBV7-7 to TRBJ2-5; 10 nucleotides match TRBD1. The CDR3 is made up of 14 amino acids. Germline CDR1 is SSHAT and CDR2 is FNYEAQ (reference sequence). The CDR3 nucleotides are TGTGCTAGCAGCCCGACAGGGGGCGCGGAGACCCAGTACTTC. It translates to CASSPTGGAETQYF.

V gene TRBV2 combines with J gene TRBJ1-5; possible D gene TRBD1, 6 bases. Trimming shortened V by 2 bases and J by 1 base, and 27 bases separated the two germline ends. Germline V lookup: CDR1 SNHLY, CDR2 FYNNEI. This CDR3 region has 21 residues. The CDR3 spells CASSELNTSYRDKRSNQPQHF. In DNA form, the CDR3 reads TGTGCCAGCAGTGAACTCAACACTTCGTACCGGGACAAAAGGAGCAATCAGCCCCAGCATTTT.

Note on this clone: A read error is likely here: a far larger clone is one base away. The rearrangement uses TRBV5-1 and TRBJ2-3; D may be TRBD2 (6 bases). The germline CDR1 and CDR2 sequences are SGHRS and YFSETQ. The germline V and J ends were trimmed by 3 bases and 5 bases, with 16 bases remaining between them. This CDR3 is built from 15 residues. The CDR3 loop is CASSSLRSGEDTQYF. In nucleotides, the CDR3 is TGCGCCAGCAGCTCCCTACGGTCGGGAGAAGATACGCAGTATTTT.

The CDR3 spells CASTQQGIGNQPQHF. The CDR3 coding sequence is TGTGCCAGCACCCAACAGGGTATAGGCAATCAGCCCCAGCATTTT. This chain connects TRBV7-8 to TRBJ1-5; tentative D call: TRBD1 (6 bases). Germline CDR1 SGHVS, CDR2 FQNEAQ. V was pared by 7 bases and J by 2 bases, with 15 bases between. This CDR3 spans 15 amino acids. Variable domain in full (rest from reference TRBV7-8 and TRBJ1-5): GAGVSQSPRYKVAKRGQDVALRCDPISGHVSLFWYQQALGQGPEFLTYFQNEAQLDKSGLPSDRFFAERPEGSVSTLKIQRTQQEDSAVYLCASTQQGIGNQPQHFGDGTRLSIL.

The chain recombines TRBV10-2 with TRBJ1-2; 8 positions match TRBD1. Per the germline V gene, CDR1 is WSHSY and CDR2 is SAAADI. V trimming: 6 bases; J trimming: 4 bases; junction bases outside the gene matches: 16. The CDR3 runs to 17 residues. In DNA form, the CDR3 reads TGCGCCAGCAGCGACGAAGGACAGGGAGGTGCCCGCTATGGCTACACCTTC. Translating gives CASSDEGQGGARYGYTF.

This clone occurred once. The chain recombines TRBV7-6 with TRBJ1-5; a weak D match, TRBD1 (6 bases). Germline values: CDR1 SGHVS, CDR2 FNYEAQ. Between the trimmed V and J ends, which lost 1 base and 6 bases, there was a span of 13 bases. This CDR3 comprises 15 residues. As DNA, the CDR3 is TGTGCCAGCAGCTTAGGACCCAGGGGTCCTCAGCCCCAGCATTTT. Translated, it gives CASSLGPRGPQPQHF.

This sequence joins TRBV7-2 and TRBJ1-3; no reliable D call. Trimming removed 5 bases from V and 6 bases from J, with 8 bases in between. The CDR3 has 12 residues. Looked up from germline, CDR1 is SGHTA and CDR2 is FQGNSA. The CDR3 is CASSPPVNTIYF. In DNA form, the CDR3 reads TGTGCCAGCAGCCCCCCGGTAAACACCATATATTTT.

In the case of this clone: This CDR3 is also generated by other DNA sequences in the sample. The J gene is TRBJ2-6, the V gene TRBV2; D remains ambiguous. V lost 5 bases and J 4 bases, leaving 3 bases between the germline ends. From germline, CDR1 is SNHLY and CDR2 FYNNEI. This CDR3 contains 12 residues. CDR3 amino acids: CASSSGANVLTF. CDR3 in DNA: TGTGCCAGCAGTTCCGGGGCCAACGTCCTGACTTTC.

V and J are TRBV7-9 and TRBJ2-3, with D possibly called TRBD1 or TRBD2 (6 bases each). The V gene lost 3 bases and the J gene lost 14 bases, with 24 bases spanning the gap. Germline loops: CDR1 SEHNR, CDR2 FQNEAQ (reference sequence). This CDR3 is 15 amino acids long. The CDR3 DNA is TGTGCCAGCAGCTTTGACCCCTCGGCGGACAGCGGGCTGTATTTT. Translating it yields CASSFDPSADSGLYF. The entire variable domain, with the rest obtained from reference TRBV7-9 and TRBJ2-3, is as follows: DTGVSQNPRHKITKRGQNVTFRCDPISEHNRLYWYRQTLGQGPEFLTYFQNEAQLEKSRLLSDRFSAERPKGSFSTLEIQRTEQGDSAMYLCASSFDPSADSGLYFGPGTRLTVL.

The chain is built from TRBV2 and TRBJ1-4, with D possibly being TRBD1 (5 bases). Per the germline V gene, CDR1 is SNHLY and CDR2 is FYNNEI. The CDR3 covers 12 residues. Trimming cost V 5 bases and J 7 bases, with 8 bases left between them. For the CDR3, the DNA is TGTGCCAGCAGTCCAGGGCCTGAAAAACTGTTTTTT. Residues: CASSPGPEKLFF. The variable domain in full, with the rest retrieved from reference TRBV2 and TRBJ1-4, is EPEVTQTPSHQVTQMGQEVILRCVPISNHLYFYWYRQILGQKVEFLVSFYNNEISEKSEIFDDQFSVERPDGSNFTLKIRSTKLEDSAMYFCASSPGPEKLFFGSGTQLSVL.

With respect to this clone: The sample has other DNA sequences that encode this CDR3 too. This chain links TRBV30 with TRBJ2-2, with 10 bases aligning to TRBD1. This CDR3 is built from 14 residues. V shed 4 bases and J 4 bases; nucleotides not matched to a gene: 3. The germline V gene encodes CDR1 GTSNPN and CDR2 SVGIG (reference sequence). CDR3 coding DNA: TGTGCCTGGACCGGGACAGGGGTCACCGGGGAGCTGTTTTTT. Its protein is CAWTGTGVTGELFF.

As DNA, the CDR3 is TGTGCCTGGAGTGTATCAATTGTTAAGGACCGAAAAGAGACCCAGTACTTC. This encodes CAWSVSIVKDRKETQYF. This rearrangement joins TRBV30 to TRBJ2-5; no firm D call. The CDR3 has 17 residues. Per the germline V gene, CDR1 is GTSNPN and CDR2 is SVGIG (reference sequence). Trimming removed 0 bases from V and 3 bases from J, with 20 bases in between. Based on the CDR3 plus reference TRBV30 and TRBJ2-5, the full variable domain is SQTIHQWPATLVQPVGSPLSLECTVEGTSNPNLYWYRQAAGRGLQLLFYSVGIGQISSEVPQNLSASRPQDRQFILSSKKLLLSDSGFYLCAWSVSIVKDRKETQYFGPGTRLLVL.

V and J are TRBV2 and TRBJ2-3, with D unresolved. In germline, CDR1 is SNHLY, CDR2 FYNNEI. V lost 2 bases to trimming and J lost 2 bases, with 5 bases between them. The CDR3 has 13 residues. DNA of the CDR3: TGTGCCAGCAGTGAACACCTCACAGATACGCAGTATTTT. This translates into CASSEHLTDTQYF.